The 5 T cell receptor beta chains in this list originate from one sample, sequenced in a study of OX40 agonist ivuxolimab in advanced cancers. Repertoires were generated with immunoSEQ multiplex PCR, while TCRdb's copy carries only in-frame clones and drops some. Among fewer than 60,000 clones, about 80% were seen once, and the ten largest hold 7.9%. This specimen was CD4+ or CD8+ T cells sorted from blood, taken in a trial of the OX40 agonist ivuxolimab. These receptors were obtained from an adult with an advanced solid tumor such as melanoma, head and neck, liver or kidney cancer.

The chain links TRBV9 to TRBJ2-3, with unresolved D. CDR1 SGDLS and CDR2 YYNGEE come from the germline V gene. V lost 0 bases, J lost 1 base, and 9 bases lay in between. CDR3 size: 15 residues. The CDR3 protein is CASSVVSSGTDTQYF. As DNA, the CDR3 is TGTGCCAGCAGCGTAGTGAGCAGCGGCACAGATACGCAGTATTTT.

The V call is TRBV6-1, the J call TRBJ1-2, with D possibly being TRBD1 (6 bases). Trimming removed 2 bases from V and 4 bases from J, with 11 bases in between. In germline, CDR1 is MNHNS, CDR2 SASEGT. The CDR3 runs to 14 residues. The chain's CDR3 is CASSEYREVYGYTF. In DNA, the CDR3 is TGTGCCAGCAGTGAATACAGGGAAGTCTATGGCTACACCTTC.

V is TRBV30 and J is TRBJ2-3; D remains ambiguous. The length of the CDR3 is 13 residues. Looked up from germline, CDR1 is GTSNPN and CDR2 is SVGIG (reference sequence). V lost 2 bases and J lost 6, with 12 bases in between. In DNA, the CDR3 is TGTGCCTGGAGTTCTACTACGGGCGATACGCAGTATTTT. Translation gives CAWSSTTGDTQYF. Full variable domain (missing parts from reference TRBV30 and TRBJ2-3): SQTIHQWPATLVQPVGSPLSLECTVEGTSNPNLYWYRQAAGRGLQLLFYSVGIGQISSEVPQNLSASRPQDRQFILSSKKLLLSDSGFYLCAWSSTTGDTQYFGPGTRLTVL.

This chain links TRBV29-1 with TRBJ1-4; 7 nucleotides agree with TRBD1. Trimming took 6 bases from V and 3 from J; bases not matched to a gene: 7. From germline, CDR1 is SQVTM and CDR2 ANQGSEA. This CDR3 contains 14 residues. In DNA, the CDR3 is TGCAGCGTGGGACAGTCCGGGGCTAATGAAAAACTGTTTTTT. Residues: CSVGQSGANEKLFF. Drawing the rest from reference TRBV29-1 and TRBJ1-4, the complete variable domain is SAVISQKPSRDICQRGTSLTIQCQVDSQVTMMFWYRQQPGQSLTLIATANQGSEATYESGFVIDKFPISRPNLTFSTLTVSNMSPEDSSIYLCSVGQSGANEKLFFGSGTQLSVL.

The chain links TRBV30 to TRBJ1-5; unclear D gene. The CDR3 is 12 amino acids. Trimming pared 5 bases from V and 1 base from J, leaving 6 bases between. Germline assignment: CDR1 GTSNPN and CDR2 SVGIG (reference sequence). The DNA of the CDR3 is TGTGCCTGGGGCCACAGCAATCAGCCCCAGCATTTT. Encoded protein: CAWGHSNQPQHF.